A single sample is the source of the 17 T cell receptor beta chains below, sequenced in a study of shared clonotypes between healthy human individuals. Sequenced by immunoSEQ multiplex PCR; TCRdb stores in-frame clones only, minus some. The sample yields 600,000 to 750,000 clones, over 60% seen once. Material for sequencing was memory CD4+ T cells sorted from blood. Subset of the sample: CD45RA-negative fraction. These receptors all come from a woman under 40 in good health.

The CDR3 coding sequence is TGTGCCAGCAGCGTAGTAATGGACTTGCCGGGGGAGCTGTTTTTT. It translates to CASSVVMDLPGELFF. The chain is built from TRBV9 and TRBJ2-2; tentative D call: TRBD2 (5 bases). There are 15 residues in the CDR3. V was trimmed by 0 bases and J by 8 bases, leaving 14 bases between them. Per the germline V gene, CDR1 is SGDLS and CDR2 is YYNGEE.

V is TRBV6-5 and J is TRBJ2-1; D is ambiguous. The CDR3 is 12 residues long. Germline CDR1 is MNHEY and CDR2 is SVGAGI. The V gene lost 5 bases and the J gene lost 9 bases, with 11 bases spanning the gap. The CDR3 sequence: CASSASGSEQFF. CDR3 nucleotide sequence: TGTGCCAGCAGTGCCAGTGGTAGTGAGCAGTTCTTC.

The gene calls are TRBV28 and TRBJ1-5; D remains ambiguous. V was cut by 3 bases and J by 7 bases, with 7 bases left in between. In germline, CDR1 is MDHEN, CDR2 SYDVKM. This CDR3 spans 12 amino acids. CDR3 coding DNA: TGTGCCAGCAGTTTTCCGAGCCAGCCCCAGCATTTT. This sequence encodes CASSFPSQPQHF.

The chain couples TRBV19 to TRBJ1-5, with a possible D match to TRBD1 (6 bases). Trimming cost V 7 bases and J 4 bases, with 11 bases left between them. CDR1 LNHDA and CDR2 SQIVND come from the germline V gene (reference sequence). The CDR3 contains 13 residues. The CDR3 DNA reads as TGTGCCAGTACCGGGACACTTAATCAGCCCCAGCATTTT. It translates to CASTGTLNQPQHF.

The chain uses TRBV5-1 and TRBJ2-5, with 14 positions matching TRBD2. V dropped 4 bases and J dropped 5; count of bases not matched to a gene: 10. Germline V gives CDR1 SGHRS, CDR2 YFSETQ. The CDR3 consists of 17 residues. The CDR3 loop reads CASSIGTSGSLSETQYF. In DNA form, the CDR3 reads TGCGCCAGCAGCATAGGGACTAGCGGGAGCCTGTCGGAGACCCAGTACTTC.

V and J are TRBV4-1 and TRBJ2-3; D tentatively reads TRBD1 or TRBD2 (5 bases each). The germline V gene has CDR1 MGHRA and CDR2 YSYEKL. V lost 3 bases and J 2 bases, leaving 12 bases between the germline ends. This CDR3 spans 15 amino acids. CDR3 in amino acids: CASSQGRLITDTQYF. The CDR3 coding sequence is TGCGCCAGCAGCCAGGGACGGCTGATCACAGATACGCAGTATTTT.

This clone appeared a few times. V and J are TRBV10-1 and TRBJ2-1; D gene ambiguous. CDR3 length: 17 amino acids. V lost 3 bases to trimming and J lost 5 bases, with 20 bases between them. Germline V gives CDR1 WNHNN, CDR2 SYGVQD (reference sequence). The CDR3 nucleotides are TGCGCCAGCAGTGAAGGGCGACCGCCCGCGGAACACAATGAGCAGTTCTTC. Protein product: CASSEGRPPAEHNEQFF.

The V call is TRBV5-1, the J call TRBJ1-4, with D possibly TRBD1 on 5 matching bases. V lost 1 base to trimming and J lost 8 bases, with 9 bases between them. The CDR3 length is 13 residues. The V gene's germline CDR1 is SGHRS and CDR2 YFSETQ. The CDR3, as DNA: TGCGCCAGCAGCTTGCAGACAGCAGAAAAACTGTTTTTT. This gives the protein CASSLQTAEKLFF.

The rearrangement uses TRBV9 and TRBJ2-1; no clear D. The germline V and J ends were trimmed by 3 bases and 2 bases, with 9 bases remaining between them. Germline CDR1 SGDLS, CDR2 YYNGEE. The CDR3 totals 14 residues. In nucleotides, the CDR3 is TGTGCCAGCAGCGCTTCTAGGACCTACAATGAGCAGTTCTTC. This gives the protein CASSASRTYNEQFF.

CDR3 residues: CSVEDGGLASYEQYF. Written as DNA, the CDR3 is TGCAGCGTTGAAGATGGTGGACTAGCTTCCTACGAGCAGTACTTC. The V gene is TRBV29-1, the J gene TRBJ2-7, with 8 bases fitting TRBD2. The CDR3 extends over 15 amino acids. J gave up 1 base and V 0 bases, and 5 bases lay outside the gene matches. Germline CDR1 and CDR2: SQVTM and ANQGSEA.

The V call is TRBV19, the J call TRBJ1-1, with a tentative D call TRBD1 (5 bases). Trimming removed 4 bases from V and 1 base from J, with 10 bases in between. Germline CDR1 LNHDA, CDR2 SQIVND (reference sequence). The CDR3 totals 14 residues. DNA for the CDR3: TGTGCCAGTAGTACGCGGGGGAGGAACACTGAAGCTTTCTTT. It translates to CASSTRGRNTEAFF.

The chain joins TRBV6-1 to TRBJ2-5; 13 bases fit TRBD2. CDR1 is MNHNS, CDR2 SASEGT, per germline. The CDR3 consists of 14 residues. Losses at the gene ends were 5 bases for V and 5 bases for J; bases not matched to a gene: 2. In nucleotides, the CDR3 is TGTGCCAGCAGTTGGACTAGCGGGGGTGAGACCCAGTACTTC. Amino acids: CASSWTSGGETQYF.

V usage is TRBV30 and J usage is TRBJ2-5; 11 bases map to TRBD2. CDR1 is GTSNPN, CDR2 SVGIG, per germline (reference sequence). J was trimmed by 6 bases and V by 4 bases; bases with no gene match: 4. The CDR3 consists of 13 residues. Here the CDR3 DNA reads TGTGCCTGGACCCCTAGCGGGAGGAAGACCCAGTACTTC. It is translated as CAWTPSGRKTQYF.

V is TRBV5-5 and J is TRBJ2-1; a possible D gene is TRBD2 (5 bases). Germline V CDR1 and CDR2: SGHKS, YYEKEE (reference sequence). V was shortened by 0 bases and J by 5 bases, with 12 bases between the two germline ends. The CDR3 runs to 15 residues. The CDR3 coding sequence is TGTGCCAGCAGCTTGGACGGCGGGCTGGACAATGAGCAGTTCTTC. Its protein product is CASSLDGGLDNEQFF.

The V call is TRBV18, the J call TRBJ2-5; no definite D call. Per germline, CDR1 KGHSH and CDR2 LQKENI. This CDR3 spans 16 amino acids. V was pared by 3 bases and J by 3 bases, with 17 bases between. The CDR3 DNA reads TGTGCCAGCTCACCCCGAGCCGCGACACTCGAAGAGACCCAGTACTTC. Translated: CASSPRAATLEETQYF.

This clone is judged medium-sized. Other DNA sequences in the same sample also yield this CDR3. The chain employs TRBV7-9 and TRBJ2-7; D is possibly TRBD1 (6 bases). The germline V and J ends were trimmed by 5 bases and 1 base, with 18 bases remaining between them. From germline, CDR1 is SEHNR and CDR2 FQNEAQ (reference sequence). The CDR3 extends over 16 amino acids. The CDR3 loop is CASSLIQTGGSYEQYF. CDR3 bases: TGTGCCAGCAGCCTCATTCAGACAGGAGGATCCTACGAGCAGTACTTC.

This clone showed up just a few times. V usage is TRBV19 and J usage is TRBJ2-1; D gene uncertain. Per the germline V gene, CDR1 is LNHDA and CDR2 is SQIVND (reference sequence). This CDR3 is built from 13 residues. V was shortened by 3 bases and J by 6 bases, with 9 bases between the two germline ends. In DNA form, the CDR3 reads TGTGCCAGTAGTATCGTGGGCAGCAATGAGCAGTTCTTC. This sequence encodes CASSIVGSNEQFF.